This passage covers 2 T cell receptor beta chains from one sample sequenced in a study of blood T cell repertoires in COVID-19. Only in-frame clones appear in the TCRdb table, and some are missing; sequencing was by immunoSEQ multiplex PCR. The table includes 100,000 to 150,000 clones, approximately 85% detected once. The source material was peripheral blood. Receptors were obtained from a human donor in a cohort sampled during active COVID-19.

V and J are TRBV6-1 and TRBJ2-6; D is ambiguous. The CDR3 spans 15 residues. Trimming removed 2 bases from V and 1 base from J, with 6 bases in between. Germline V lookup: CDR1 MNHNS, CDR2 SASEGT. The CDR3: CASSENPSGANVLTF. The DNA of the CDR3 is TGTGCCAGCAGTGAAAATCCTTCTGGGGCCAACGTCCTGACTTTC.

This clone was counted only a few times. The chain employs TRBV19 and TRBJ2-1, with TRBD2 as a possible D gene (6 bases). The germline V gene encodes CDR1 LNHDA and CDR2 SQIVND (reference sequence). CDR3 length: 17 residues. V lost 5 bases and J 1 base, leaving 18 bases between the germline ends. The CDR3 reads CASSYPAGGTSYNEQFF. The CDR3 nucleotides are TGTGCCAGTAGTTATCCCGCCGGAGGGACGTCCTACAATGAGCAGTTCTTC.